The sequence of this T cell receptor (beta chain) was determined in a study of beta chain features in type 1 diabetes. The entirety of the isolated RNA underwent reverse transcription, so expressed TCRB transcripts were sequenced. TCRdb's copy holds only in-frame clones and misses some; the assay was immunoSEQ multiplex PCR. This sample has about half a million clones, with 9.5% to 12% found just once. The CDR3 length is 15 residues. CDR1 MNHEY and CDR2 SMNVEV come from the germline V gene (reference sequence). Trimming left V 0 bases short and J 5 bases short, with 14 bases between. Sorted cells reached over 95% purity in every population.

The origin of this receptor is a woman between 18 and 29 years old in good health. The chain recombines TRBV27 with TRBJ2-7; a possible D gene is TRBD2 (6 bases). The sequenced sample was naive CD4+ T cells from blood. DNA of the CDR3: TGTGCCAGCAGTTTATCGGCGGGAAGGTTCCACGAGCAGTACTTC. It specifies CASSLSAGRFHEQYF.